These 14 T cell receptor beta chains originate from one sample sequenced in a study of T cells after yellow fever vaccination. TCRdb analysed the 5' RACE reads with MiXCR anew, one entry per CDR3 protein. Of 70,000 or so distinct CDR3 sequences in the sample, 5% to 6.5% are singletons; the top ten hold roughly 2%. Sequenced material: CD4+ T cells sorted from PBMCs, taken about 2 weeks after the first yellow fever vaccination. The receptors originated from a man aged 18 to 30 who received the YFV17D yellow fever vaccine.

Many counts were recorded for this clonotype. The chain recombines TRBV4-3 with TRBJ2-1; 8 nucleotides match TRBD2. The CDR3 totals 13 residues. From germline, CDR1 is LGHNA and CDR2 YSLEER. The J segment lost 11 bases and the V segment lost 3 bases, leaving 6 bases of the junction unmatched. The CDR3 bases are TGCGCCAGCAGCCACCCGGGGGGGGGAAAGCAGTTCTTC. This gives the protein CASSHPGGGKQFF.

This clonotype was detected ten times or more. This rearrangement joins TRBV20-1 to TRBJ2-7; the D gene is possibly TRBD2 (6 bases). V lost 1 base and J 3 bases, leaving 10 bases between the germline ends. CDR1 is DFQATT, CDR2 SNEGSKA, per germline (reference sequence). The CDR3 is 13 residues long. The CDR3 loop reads CSARAGTGYEQYV. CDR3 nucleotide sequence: TGCAGTGCTAGAGCCGGGACTGGCTACGAGCAGTACGTC.

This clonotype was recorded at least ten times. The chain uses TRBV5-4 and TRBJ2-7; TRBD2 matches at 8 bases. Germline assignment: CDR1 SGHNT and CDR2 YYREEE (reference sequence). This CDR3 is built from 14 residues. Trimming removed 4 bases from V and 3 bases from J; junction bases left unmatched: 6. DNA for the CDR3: TGTGCCAGCAGCGCGGGACTAGTTAACTACGAGCAGTACTTC. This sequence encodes CASSAGLVNYEQYF.

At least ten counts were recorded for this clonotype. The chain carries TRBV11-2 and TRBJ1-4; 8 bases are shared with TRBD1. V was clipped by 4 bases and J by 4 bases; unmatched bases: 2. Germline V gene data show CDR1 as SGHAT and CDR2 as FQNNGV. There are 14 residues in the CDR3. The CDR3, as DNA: TGTGCCAGCAGCTCCGGACAGGGTAATGAAAAACTGTTTTTT. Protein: CASSSGQGNEKLFF.

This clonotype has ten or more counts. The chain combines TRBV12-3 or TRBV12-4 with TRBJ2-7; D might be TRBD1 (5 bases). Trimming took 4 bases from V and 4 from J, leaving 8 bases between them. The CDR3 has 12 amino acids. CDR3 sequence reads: CASSYQGYEQYF. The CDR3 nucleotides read TGTGCCAGCAGTTATCAGGGTTACGAGCAGTACTTC.

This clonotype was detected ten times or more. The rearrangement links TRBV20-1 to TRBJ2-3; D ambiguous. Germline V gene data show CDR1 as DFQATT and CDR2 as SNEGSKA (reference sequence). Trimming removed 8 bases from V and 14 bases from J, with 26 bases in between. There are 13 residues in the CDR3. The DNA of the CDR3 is TGCAGTATCCCAAAGGTGTCAGGACCTCCGACGTATTTT. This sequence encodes CSIPKVSGPPTYF.

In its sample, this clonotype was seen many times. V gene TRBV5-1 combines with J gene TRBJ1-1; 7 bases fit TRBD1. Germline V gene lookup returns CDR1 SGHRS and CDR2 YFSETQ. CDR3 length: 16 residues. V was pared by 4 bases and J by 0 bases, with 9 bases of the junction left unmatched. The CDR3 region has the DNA TGCGCCAGCAGCCCGTCCCGGGACAGCATGAACACTGAAGCTTTCTTT. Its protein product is CASSPSRDSMNTEAFF.

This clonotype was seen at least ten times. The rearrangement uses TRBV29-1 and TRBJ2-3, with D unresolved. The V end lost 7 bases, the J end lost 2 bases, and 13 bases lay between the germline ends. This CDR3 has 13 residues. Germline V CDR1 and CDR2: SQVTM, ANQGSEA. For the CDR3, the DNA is TGCAGCGCTTCAGTACAGCTCACAGATACGCAGTATTTT. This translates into CSASVQLTDTQYF.

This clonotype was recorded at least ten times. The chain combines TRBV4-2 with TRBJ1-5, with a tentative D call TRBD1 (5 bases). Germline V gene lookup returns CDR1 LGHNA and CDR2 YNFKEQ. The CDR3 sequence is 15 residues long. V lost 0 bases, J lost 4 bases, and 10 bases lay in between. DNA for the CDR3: TGTGCCAGCAGCCAAGACCGGGGGGAAAATCAGCCCCAGCATTTT. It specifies CASSQDRGENQPQHF.

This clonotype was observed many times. The CDR3, as DNA: TGTGCCAGCAGCTTAACAGGGGGCGCTTGGTTGCCTGAAGCTTTCTTT. This translates into CASSLTGGAWLPEAFF. V and J are TRBV7-9 and TRBJ1-1, with 9 nucleotides matching TRBD1. CDR1 and CDR2 (germline): SEHNR, FQNEAQ (reference sequence). Losses at the gene ends were 2 bases for V and 6 bases for J; bases not matched to a gene: 10. CDR3 length equals 16 residues. The full variable domain, its missing parts supplied by reference TRBV7-9 and TRBJ1-1, is DTGVSQNPRHKITKRGQNVTFRCDPISEHNRLYWYRQTLGQGPEFLTYFQNEAQLEKSRLLSDRFSAERPKGSFSTLEIQRTEQGDSAMYLCASSLTGGAWLPEAFFGQGTRLTVV.

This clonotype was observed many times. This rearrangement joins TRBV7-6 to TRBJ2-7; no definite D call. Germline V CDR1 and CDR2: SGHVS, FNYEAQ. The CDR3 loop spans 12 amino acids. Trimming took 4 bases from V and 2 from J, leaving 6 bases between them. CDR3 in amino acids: CASSSPPYEQYF. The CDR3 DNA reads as TGTGCCAGCAGCTCGCCCCCCTACGAGCAGTACTTC.

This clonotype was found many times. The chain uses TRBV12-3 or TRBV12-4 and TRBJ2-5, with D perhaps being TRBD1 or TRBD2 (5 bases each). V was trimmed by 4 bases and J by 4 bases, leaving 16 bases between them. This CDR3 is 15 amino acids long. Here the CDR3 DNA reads TGTGCCAGCAGTTCGTGGGGCCGCGGAGGAGAGACCCAGTACTTC. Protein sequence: CASSSWGRGGETQYF.

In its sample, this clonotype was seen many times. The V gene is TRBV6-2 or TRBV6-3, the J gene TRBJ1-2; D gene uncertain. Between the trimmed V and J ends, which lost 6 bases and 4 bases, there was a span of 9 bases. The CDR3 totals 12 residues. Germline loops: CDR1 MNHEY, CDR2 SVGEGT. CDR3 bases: TGTGCCAGCAGGCCAGGCTCCTATGGCTACACCTTC. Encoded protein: CASRPGSYGYTF.

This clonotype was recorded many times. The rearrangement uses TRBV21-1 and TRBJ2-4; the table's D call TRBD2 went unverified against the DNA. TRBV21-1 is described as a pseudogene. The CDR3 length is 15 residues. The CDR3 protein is CASSKMAPRLVIQYF. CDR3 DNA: TGTGCCAGCAGCAAAATGGCCCCCCGGCTGGTCATTCAGTACTTC.